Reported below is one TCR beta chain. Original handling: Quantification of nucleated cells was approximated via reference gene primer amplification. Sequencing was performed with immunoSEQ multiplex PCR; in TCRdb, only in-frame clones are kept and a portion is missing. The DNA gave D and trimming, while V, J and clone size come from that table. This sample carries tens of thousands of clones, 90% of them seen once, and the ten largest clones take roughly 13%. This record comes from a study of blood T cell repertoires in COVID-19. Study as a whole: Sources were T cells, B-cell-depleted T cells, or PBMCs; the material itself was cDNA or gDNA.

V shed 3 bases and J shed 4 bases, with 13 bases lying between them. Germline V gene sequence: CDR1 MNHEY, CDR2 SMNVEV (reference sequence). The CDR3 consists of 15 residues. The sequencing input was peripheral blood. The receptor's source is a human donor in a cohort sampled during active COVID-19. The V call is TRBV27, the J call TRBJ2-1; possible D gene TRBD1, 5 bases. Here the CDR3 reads CASSLAGPPYNEQFF. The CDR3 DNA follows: TGTGCCAGCAGTTTGGCAGGGCCACCTTACAATGAGCAGTTCTTC.